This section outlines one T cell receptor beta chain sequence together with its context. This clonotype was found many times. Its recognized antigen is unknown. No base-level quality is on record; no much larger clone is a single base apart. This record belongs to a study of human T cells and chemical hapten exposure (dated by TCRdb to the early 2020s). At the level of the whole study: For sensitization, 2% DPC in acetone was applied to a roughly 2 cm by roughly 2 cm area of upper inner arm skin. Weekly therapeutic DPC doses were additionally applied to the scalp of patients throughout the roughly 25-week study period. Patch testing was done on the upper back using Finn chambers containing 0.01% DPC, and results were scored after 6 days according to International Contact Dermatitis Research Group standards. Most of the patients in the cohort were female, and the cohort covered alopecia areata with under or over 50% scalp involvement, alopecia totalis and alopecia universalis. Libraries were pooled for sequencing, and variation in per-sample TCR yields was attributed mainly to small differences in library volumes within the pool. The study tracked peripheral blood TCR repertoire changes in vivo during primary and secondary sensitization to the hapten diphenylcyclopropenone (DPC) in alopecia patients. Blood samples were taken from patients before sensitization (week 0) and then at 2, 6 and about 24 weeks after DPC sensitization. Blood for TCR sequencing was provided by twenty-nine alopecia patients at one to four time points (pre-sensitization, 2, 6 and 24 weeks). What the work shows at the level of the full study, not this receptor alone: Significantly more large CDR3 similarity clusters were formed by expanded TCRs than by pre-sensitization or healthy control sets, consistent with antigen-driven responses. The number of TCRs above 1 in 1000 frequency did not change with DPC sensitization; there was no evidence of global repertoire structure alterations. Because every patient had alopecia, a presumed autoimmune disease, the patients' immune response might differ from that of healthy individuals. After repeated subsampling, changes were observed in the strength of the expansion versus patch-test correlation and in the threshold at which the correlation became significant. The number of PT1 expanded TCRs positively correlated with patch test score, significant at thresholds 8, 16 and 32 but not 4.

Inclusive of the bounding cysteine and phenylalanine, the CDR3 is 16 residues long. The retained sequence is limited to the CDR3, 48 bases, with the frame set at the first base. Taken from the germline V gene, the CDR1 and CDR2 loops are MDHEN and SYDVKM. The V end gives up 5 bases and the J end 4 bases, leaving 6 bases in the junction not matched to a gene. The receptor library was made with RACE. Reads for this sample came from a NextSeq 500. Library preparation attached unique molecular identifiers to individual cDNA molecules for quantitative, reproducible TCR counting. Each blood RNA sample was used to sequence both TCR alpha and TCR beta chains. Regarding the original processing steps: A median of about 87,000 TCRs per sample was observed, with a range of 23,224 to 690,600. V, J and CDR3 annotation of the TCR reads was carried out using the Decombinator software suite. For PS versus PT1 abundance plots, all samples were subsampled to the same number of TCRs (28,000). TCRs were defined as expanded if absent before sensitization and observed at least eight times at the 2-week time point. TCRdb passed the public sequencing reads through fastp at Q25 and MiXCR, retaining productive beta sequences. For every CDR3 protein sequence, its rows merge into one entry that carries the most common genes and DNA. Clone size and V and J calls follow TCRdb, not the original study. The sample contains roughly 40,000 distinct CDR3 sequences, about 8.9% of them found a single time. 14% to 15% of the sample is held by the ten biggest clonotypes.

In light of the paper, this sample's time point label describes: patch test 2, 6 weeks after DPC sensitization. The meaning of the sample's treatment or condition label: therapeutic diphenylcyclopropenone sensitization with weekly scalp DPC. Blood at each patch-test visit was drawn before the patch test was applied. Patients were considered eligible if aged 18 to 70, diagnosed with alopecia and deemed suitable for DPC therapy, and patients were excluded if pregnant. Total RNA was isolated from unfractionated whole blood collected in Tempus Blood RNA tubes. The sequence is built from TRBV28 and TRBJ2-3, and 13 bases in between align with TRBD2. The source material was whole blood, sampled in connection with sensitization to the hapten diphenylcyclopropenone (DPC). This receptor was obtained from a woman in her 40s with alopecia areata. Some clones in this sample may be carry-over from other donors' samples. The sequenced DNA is TGTGCCAGCAGTCATCCGGGACTAGCGGGGTCAGATACGCAGTATTTT. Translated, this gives CASSHPGLAGSDTQYF.